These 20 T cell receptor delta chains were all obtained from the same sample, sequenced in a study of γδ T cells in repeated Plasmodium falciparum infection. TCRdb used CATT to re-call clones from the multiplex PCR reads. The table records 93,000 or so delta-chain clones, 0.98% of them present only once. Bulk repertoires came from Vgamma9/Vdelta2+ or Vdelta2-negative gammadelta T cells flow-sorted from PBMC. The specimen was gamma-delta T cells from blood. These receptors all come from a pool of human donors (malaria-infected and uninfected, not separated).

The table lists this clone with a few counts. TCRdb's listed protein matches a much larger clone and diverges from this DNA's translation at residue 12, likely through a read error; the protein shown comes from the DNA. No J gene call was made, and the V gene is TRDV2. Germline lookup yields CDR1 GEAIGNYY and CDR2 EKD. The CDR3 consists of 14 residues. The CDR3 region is CACDSLLNTDKFIF. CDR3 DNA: TGTGCCTGTGACTCCTTACTTAACACCGATAAATTCATCTTT.

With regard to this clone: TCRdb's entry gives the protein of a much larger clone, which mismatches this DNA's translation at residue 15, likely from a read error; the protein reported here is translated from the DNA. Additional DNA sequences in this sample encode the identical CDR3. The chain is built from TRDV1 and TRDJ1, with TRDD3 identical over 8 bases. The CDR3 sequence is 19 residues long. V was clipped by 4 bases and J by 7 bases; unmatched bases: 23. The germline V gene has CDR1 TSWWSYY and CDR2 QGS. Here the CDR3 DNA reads TGTGCTCTTGGGGTTCAGGCCCCACGCGAGGGATACGCTTCCGGTAAACTCATCTTT. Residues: CALGVQAPREGYASGKLIF.

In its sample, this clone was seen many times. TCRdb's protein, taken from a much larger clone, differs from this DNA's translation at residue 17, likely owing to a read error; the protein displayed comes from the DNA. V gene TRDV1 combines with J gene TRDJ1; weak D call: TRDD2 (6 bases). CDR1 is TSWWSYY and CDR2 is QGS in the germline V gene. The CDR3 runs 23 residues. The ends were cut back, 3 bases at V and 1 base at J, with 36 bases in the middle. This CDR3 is CALGDHIPVVPPGVLPCTDKLIF. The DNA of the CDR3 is TGTGCTCTTGGGGATCACATCCCTGTAGTGCCACCGGGGGTCCTACCGTGCACCGATAAACTCATCTTT.

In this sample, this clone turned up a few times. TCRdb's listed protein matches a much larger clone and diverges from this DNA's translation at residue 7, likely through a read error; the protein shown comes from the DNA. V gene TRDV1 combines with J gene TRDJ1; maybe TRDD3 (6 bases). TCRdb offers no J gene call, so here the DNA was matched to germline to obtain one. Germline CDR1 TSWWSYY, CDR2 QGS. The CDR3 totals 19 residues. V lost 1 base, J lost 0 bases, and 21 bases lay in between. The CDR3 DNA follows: TGTGCTCTTGGGGAACCCCCTACGTGCGGGGATGGGTACACCGATAAACTCATCTTT. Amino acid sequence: CALGEPPTCGDGYTDKLIF.

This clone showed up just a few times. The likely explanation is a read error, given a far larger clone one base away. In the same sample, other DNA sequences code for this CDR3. This CDR3 is CACDTVYVGDRRGLATHKLIF. The DNA for the CDR3 is TGTGCCTGTGACACCGTGTATGTAGGGGATCGCCGAGGGTTAGCGACTCATAAACTCATCTTT. The chain has TRDV2 and TRDJ1; the D gene is possibly TRDD3 (6 bases). The J gene was not available in TCRdb and was assigned here by matching the DNA to germline segments. The CDR3 length is 21 residues. Germline V lookup: CDR1 GEAIGNYY, CDR2 EKD. Trimming stripped 0 bases from V and 6 bases from J, with 34 bases between.

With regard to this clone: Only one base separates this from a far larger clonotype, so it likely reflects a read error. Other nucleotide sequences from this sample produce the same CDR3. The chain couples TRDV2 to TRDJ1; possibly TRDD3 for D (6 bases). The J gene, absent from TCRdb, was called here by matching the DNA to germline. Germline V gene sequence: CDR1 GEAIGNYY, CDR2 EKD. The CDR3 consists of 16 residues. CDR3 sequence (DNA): TGTGCTTGTGACACCCTCACCCGGGGGACTCTCGATAAACTCATCTTT. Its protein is CACDTLTRGTLDKLIF.

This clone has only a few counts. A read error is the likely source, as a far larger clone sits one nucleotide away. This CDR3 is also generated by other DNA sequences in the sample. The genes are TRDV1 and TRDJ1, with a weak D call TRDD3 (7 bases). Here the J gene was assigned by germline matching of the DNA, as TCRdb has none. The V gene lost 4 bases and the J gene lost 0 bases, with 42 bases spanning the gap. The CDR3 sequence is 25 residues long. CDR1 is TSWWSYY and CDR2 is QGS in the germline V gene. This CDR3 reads CALGGPPLFPNTPVLGAEHTDKLIF. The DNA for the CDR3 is TGTGCTCTTGGGGGGCCTCCCCTCTTTCCTAACACACCTGTGCTGGGGGCCGAGCACACCGATAAACTCATCTTT.

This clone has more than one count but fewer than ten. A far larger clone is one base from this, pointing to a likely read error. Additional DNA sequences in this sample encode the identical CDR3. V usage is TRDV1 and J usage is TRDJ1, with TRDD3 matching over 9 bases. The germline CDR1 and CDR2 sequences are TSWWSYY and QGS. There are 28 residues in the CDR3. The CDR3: CALGELGPYRTFWGIRPTLPSYTDKLIF. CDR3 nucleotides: TGCGCTCTTGGGGAATTAGGTCCCTACAGGACCTTCTGGGGGATCAGACCGACTCTTCCTTCGTACACCGATAAACTCATCTTT.

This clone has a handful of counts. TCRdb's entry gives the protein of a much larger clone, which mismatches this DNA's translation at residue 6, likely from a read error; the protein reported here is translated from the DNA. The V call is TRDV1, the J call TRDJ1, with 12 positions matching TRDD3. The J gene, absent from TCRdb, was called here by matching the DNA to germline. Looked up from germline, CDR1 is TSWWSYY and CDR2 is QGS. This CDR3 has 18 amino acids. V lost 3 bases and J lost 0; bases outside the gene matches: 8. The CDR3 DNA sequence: TGTGCTCTTGGGGACGACTCCTGGGGGATACGAGACACCGATAAACTCATCTTT. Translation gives CALGDDSWGIRDTDKLIF.

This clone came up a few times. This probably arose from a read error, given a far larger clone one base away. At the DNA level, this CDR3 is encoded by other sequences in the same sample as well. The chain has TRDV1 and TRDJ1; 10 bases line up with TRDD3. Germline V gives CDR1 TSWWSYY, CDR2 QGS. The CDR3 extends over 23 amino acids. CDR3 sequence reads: CALGELGKGLDVHWGIYTDKLIF. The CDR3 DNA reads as TGCGCTCTTGGGGAACTAGGTAAGGGCTTGGACGTTCACTGGGGGATCTACACCGATAAACTCATCTTT.

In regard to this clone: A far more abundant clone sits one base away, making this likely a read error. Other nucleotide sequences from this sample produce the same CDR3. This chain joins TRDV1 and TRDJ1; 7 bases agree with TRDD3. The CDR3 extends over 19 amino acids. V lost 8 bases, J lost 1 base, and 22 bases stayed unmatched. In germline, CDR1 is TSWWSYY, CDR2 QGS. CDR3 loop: CALCRLQNLLGASTDKLIF. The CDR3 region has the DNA TGTGCTCTTTGTCGCCTTCAGAATCTCCTGGGGGCCTCCACCGATAAACTCATCTTT.

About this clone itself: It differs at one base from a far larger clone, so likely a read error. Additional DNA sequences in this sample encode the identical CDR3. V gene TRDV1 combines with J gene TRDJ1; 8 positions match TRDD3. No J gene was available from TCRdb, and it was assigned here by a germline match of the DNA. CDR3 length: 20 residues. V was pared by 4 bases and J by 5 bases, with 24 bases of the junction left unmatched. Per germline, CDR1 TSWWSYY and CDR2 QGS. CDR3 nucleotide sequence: TGTGCTCTTGGGGTCCCCATTTCCCGTACTGGGGGCCACTGCTGTGATAAACTCATCTTT. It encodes CALGVPISRTGGHCCDKLIF.

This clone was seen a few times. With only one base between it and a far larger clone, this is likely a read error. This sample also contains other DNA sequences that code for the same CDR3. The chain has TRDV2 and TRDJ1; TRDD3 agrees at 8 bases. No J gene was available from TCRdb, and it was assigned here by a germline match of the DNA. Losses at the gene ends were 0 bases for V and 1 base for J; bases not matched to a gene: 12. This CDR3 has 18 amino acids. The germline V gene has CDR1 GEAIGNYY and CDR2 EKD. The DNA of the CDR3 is TGTGCCTGTGACACCGTTTCTCGACTGGGGGGGGGCACCGATAAACTCATCTTT. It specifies CACDTVSRLGGGTDKLIF.

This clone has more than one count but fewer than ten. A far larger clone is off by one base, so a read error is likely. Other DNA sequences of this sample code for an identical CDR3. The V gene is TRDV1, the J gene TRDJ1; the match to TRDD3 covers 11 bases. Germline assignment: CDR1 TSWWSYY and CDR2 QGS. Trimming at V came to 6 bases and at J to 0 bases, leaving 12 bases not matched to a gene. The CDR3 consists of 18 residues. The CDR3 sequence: CALGEVALGDTDTDKLIF. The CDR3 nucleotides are TGTGCTCTTGGAGAAGTGGCTCTGGGGGATACCGACACCGATAAACTCATCTTT.

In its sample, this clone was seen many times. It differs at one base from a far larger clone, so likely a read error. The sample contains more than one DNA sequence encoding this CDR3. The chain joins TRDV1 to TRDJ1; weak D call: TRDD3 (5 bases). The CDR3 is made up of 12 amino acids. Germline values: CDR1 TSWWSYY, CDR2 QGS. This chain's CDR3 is CALGGDTDKLIF. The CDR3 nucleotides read TGTGCCCTTGGTGGGGACACCGATAAACTCATCTTT.

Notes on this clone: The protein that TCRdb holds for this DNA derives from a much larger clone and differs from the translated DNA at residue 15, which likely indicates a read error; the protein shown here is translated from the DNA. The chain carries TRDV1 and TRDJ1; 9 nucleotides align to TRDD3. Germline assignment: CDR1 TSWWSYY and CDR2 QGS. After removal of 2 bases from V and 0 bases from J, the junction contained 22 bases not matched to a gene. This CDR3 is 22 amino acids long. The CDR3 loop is CALGEMGDIGYTGGLNTDKLIF. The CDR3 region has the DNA TGTGCTCTTGGGGAAATGGGAGATATCGGATATACTGGGGGACTCAACACCGATAAACTCATCTTT.

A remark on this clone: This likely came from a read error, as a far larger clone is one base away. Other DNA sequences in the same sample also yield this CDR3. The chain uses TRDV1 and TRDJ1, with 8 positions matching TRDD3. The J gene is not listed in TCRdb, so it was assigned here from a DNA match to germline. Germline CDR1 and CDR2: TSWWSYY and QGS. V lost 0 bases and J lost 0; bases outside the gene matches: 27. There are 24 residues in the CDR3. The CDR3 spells CALGELSSYGGTGGYARYTDKLIF. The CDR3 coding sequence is TGTGCTCTTGGGGAACTCTCGTCCTACGGCGGTACTGGGGGGTACGCCAGGTACACCGATAAACTCATCTTT.

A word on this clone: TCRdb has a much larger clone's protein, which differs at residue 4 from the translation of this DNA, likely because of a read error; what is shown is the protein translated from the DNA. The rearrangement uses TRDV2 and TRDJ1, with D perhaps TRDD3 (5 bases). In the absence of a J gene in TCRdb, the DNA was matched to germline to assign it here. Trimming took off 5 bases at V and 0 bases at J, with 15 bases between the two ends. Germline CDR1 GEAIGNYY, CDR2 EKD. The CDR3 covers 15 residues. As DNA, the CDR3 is TGTGCCTGTGGACGTCCGGGGACCTACACCGATAAACTCATCTTT. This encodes CACGRPGTYTDKLIF.

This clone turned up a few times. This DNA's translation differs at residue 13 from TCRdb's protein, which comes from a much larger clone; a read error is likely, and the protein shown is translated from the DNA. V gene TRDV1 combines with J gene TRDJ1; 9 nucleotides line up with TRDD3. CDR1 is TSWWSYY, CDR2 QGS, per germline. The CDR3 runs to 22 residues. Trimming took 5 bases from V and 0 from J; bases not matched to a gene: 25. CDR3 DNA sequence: TGTGCTCTTGGGTCACAATCCTACGACCGGGGATACGCCCGGGAGAACACCGATAAACTCATCTTT. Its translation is CALGSQSYDRGYARENTDKLIF.

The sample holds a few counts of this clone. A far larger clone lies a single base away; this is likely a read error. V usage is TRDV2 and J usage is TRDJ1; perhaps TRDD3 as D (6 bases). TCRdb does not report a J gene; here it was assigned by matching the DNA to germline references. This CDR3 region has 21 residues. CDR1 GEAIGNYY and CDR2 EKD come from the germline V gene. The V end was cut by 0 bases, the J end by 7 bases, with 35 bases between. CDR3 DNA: TGTGCCTGTGACACCGTATCTTTCGAGGGGATGTCCATAGAACCCCACGGTAAACTCATCTTT. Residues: CACDTVSFEGMSIEPHGKLIF.